Included here is one T cell receptor (beta chain) sequence, with context. Its antigen is not identified. The CDR3 totals 16 residues. Germline V gives CDR1 LNHDA, CDR2 SQIVND (reference sequence). With 4 bases removed from V and 0 bases from J, the gap between germline ends came to 13 bases. The data belong to a study of long-term antiretroviral therapy in people with HIV. Running of the v3.0 immunoSEQ assay took place at survey level. Each sample had sequencing targeting about 35,000-50,000 T-cell genomes. Profiled with immunoSEQ multiplex PCR; TCRdb holds only in-frame clones, not every one. The sample includes about 28,000 clones, over 90% seen only once; the top ten take about 3.1%. General study findings and limits: Clones that had undergone expansion before ART prevailed in the repertoire throughout all time points. ART preceded a rise in diversity that nonetheless stayed lower than in transplant donor controls. Blood dates from the mid-2000s to the late 2010s, possibly under older ART regimens.

V and J are TRBV19 and TRBJ1-5; D unclear. The material sequenced was unsorted PBMCs, taken 5.3 years after starting antiretroviral therapy. The TCR originated in a man aged 45-65 years with HIV. In DNA, the CDR3 is TGTGCCAGTAGTACCCGGGCGGGATTTAGCAATCAGCCCCAGCATTTT. It codes for CASSTRAGFSNQPQHF.